Presented here are 26 T cell receptor beta chains from one specimen sequenced in a study of Ad26.COV2.S vaccination and SARS-CoV-2 variants. Noted treatment: 19 received Ad26.COV2.S at low or high dose, single or two shots; several received placebo; per-sample allocation not given. Sampling was performed 63 days after the first vaccine or placebo injection. TCRdb's table, derived via immunoSEQ multiplex PCR, lists solely in-frame clones and lacks some. Found here are about 680,000 clones, about 89% of them singletons; the top ten hold about 1.5%. The input for sequencing was peripheral blood, taken in a trial of Ad26.COV2.S vaccine versus placebo. The receptors stem from a person aged 18-65 years who received the Ad26.COV2.S COVID-19 vaccine or a placebo.

This clone was recorded a few times. The rearrangement joins TRBV7-9 to TRBJ1-3; a possible D gene is TRBD1 (5 bases). Trimming removed 5 bases at V and 2 bases at J, with 13 bases between. CDR3 size: 15 residues. Germline loops: CDR1 SEHNR, CDR2 FQNEAQ (reference sequence). The CDR3 DNA reads as TGTGCCAGCAGCCCCCGGGGGTGGGCTGGAAACACCATATATTTT. This codes for CASSPRGWAGNTIYF.

V is TRBV11-1 and J is TRBJ1-1, with D possibly TRBD1 on 5 matching bases. Germline V gene lookup returns CDR1 SGHAT and CDR2 FQDESV (reference sequence). This CDR3 region has 13 residues. The V and J ends lost 5 bases and 6 bases respectively, with 13 bases between them. The CDR3 DNA reads TGTGCCAGCAGCCGCGGACATTTGGCTGAAGCTTTCTTT. Encoded protein: CASSRGHLAEAFF.

The chain uses TRBV29-1 and TRBJ2-1; a possible D gene is TRBD1 (6 bases). CDR1 and CDR2 (germline): SQVTM, ANQGSEA. The CDR3 sequence is 15 residues long. Trimming took off 6 bases at V and 10 bases at J, with 25 bases between the two ends. In nucleotides, the CDR3 is TGCAGCGTCTCCCGAGGGGGTCTTGGACAATGGGAGCAGTTCTTC. It translates to CSVSRGGLGQWEQFF.

This clone was seen ten or more times. This chain uses TRBV2 with TRBJ2-3, with TRBD2 matching over 10 bases. Trimming cost V 4 bases and J 4 bases; bases outside gene matches: 5. Germline-derived CDR1 and CDR2 are SNHLY and FYNNEI. The CDR3 has 15 residues. CDR3: CASSASSGGADTQYF. DNA for the CDR3: TGTGCCAGCAGTGCCTCTAGCGGGGGAGCAGATACGCAGTATTTT.

The J gene is TRBJ2-3, the V gene TRBV19; 8 nucleotides align to TRBD1. The CDR3 is 16 amino acids. Germline V gene lookup returns CDR1 LNHDA and CDR2 SQIVND (reference sequence). V was pared by 4 bases and J by 1 base, with 7 bases of the junction left unmatched. The CDR3 region has the DNA TGTGCCAGTAGTAAGTCAGGGGGCGCGGGCACAGATACGCAGTATTTT. This codes for CASSKSGGAGTDTQYF. Looking up the rest from reference TRBV19 and TRBJ2-3 gives the full variable domain: DGGITQSPKYLFRKEGQNVTLSCEQNLNHDAMYWYRQDPGQGLRLIYYSQIVNDFQKGDIAEGYSVSREKKESFPLTVTSAQKNPTAFYLCASSKSGGAGTDTQYFGPGTRLTVL.

The chain has TRBV19 and TRBJ2-2; the match to TRBD1 covers 7 bases. This CDR3 spans 14 amino acids. V lost 2 bases, J lost 8 bases, and 5 bases stayed unmatched. In germline, CDR1 is LNHDA, CDR2 SQIVND (reference sequence). DNA of the CDR3: TGTGCCAGTAGTATACGGCAGGGGGTTGGGGAGCTGTTTTTT. Protein: CASSIRQGVGELFF.

The CDR3 bases are TGTGCCAGCAGCCCCCCGCCGGGGACGCACGAGCAGTACTTC. It yields the protein CASSPPPGTHEQYF. The chain is built from TRBV7-2 and TRBJ2-7, with D perhaps being TRBD1 or TRBD2 (5 bases each). The V gene lost 5 bases and the J gene lost 5 bases, with 16 bases spanning the gap. The CDR3 has 14 residues. Germline V lookup: CDR1 SGHTA, CDR2 FQGNSA.

This CDR3 is CAWRVGGQETQYF. The CDR3 nucleotides read TGTGCCTGGAGAGTTGGCGGACAAGAGACCCAGTACTTC. The rearrangement uses TRBV30 and TRBJ2-5; D gene ambiguous. CDR3 size: 13 residues. In germline, CDR1 is GTSNPN, CDR2 SVGIG (reference sequence). V was clipped by 3 bases and J by 2 bases, with 10 bases between them.

This chain joins TRBV30 and TRBJ2-5; 12 nucleotides match TRBD1. V lost 5 bases and J lost 5; bases outside the gene matches: 12. The CDR3 consists of 16 residues. Per germline, CDR1 GTSNPN and CDR2 SVGIG (reference sequence). The DNA for the CDR3 is TGTGCCTGGGGTGATGCCGGGACAGGGGGCCGGGAGACCCAGTACTTC. Translated, it gives CAWGDAGTGGRETQYF. Combining the CDR3 with reference TRBV30 and TRBJ2-5 gives the whole variable domain SQTIHQWPATLVQPVGSPLSLECTVEGTSNPNLYWYRQAAGRGLQLLFYSVGIGQISSEVPQNLSASRPQDRQFILSSKKLLLSDSGFYLCAWGDAGTGGRETQYFGPGTRLLVL.

This clone was counted a few times. The rearrangement uses TRBV20-1 and TRBJ2-2; D perhaps matches TRBD2 (6 bases). V lost 3 bases and J lost 6, with 11 bases in between. CDR1 is DFQATT, CDR2 SNEGSKA, per germline (reference sequence). The CDR3 consists of 13 residues. The CDR3 DNA reads as TGCAGTGCTAGTTCGCGGGATCCCGGGGAGCTGTTTTTT. Protein sequence: CSASSRDPGELFF.

This clone appeared a single time. The J gene is TRBJ1-1, the V gene TRBV10-2, with D hard to call. The V end lost 4 bases, the J end lost 2 bases, and 11 bases lay between the germline ends. In germline, CDR1 is WSHSY, CDR2 SAAADI. CDR3 length equals 14 residues. The CDR3 sequence is CASSATGGNTEAFF. As DNA, the CDR3 is TGCGCCAGCAGTGCCACCGGAGGTAACACTGAAGCTTTCTTT.

This chain connects TRBV5-6 to TRBJ1-6; D is uncertain. CDR3 size: 15 residues. V gave up 1 base and J gave up 9 bases, with 14 bases separating them. From germline, CDR1 is SGHDT and CDR2 YYEEEE. CDR3: CASSLFPDLSSPLHF. The CDR3 bases are TGTGCCAGCAGCTTGTTTCCTGACTTAAGTTCACCCCTCCACTTT.

The chain uses TRBV24-1 and TRBJ1-2; D is unresolved. This CDR3 has 15 residues. The ends were cut back, 3 bases at V and 2 bases at J, with 12 bases in the middle. The germline V gene encodes CDR1 KGHDR and CDR2 SFDVKD. The CDR3 reads CATSDPSRLNYGYTF. CDR3 bases: TGTGCCACCAGTGATCCAAGCAGGCTAAACTATGGCTACACCTTC.

The chain combines TRBV5-4 with TRBJ1-2; a weak D match, TRBD1 (6 bases). The CDR3 has 15 residues. V lost 4 bases and J lost 5, with 18 bases in between. CDR1 SGHNT and CDR2 YYREEE come from the germline V gene (reference sequence). For the CDR3, the DNA is TGTGCCAGCAGCCCCGGGAGGGGGGGAAGATATGGCTACACCTTC. It encodes CASSPGRGGRYGYTF.

This rearrangement joins TRBV9 to TRBJ2-7, with D perhaps matching TRBD1 or TRBD2 (7 bases each). Germline CDR1 SGDLS, CDR2 YYNGEE. The V end was cut by 4 bases, the J end by 6 bases, with 14 bases between. The CDR3 has 13 amino acids. Here the CDR3 reads CASSPDREGEQYF. Here the CDR3 DNA reads TGTGCCAGCAGCCCTGACAGGGAGGGCGAGCAGTACTTC.

The chain recombines TRBV5-1 with TRBJ2-3, with 9 positions matching TRBD1. This CDR3 comprises 16 residues. Trimming cost V 1 base and J 3 bases; bases outside gene matches: 6. In germline, CDR1 is SGHRS, CDR2 YFSETQ. The CDR3 DNA follows: TGCGCCAGCAGCTTGCAGGGACAGGGTAATACAGATACGCAGTATTTT. As protein: CASSLQGQGNTDTQYF.

The rearrangement joins TRBV30 to TRBJ2-7, with D possibly matching TRBD2 (6 bases). Germline assignment: CDR1 GTSNPN and CDR2 SVGIG (reference sequence). CDR3 size: 13 residues. The ends were cut back, 3 bases at V and 2 bases at J, with 11 bases in the middle. The CDR3: CAWRTGLTYEQYF. The CDR3 DNA reads TGTGCCTGGAGGACGGGACTGACCTACGAGCAGTACTTC.

The chain recombines TRBV18 with TRBJ1-5; perhaps TRBD1 as D (5 bases). V lost 4 bases to trimming and J lost 7 bases, with 11 bases between them. From germline, CDR1 is KGHSH and CDR2 LQKENI. This CDR3 contains 13 residues. The CDR3 region has the DNA TGTGCCAGCTCACTGATGGGGGGGCAGCCCCAGCATTTT. This encodes CASSLMGGQPQHF.

This sequence joins TRBV4-2 and TRBJ2-2; tentative D call: TRBD2 (6 bases). CDR3 length: 17 residues. The germline CDR1 and CDR2 sequences are LGHNA and YNFKEQ. V was clipped by 1 base and J by 2 bases, with 14 bases between them. The CDR3 DNA reads as TGTGCCAGCAGCCAAGGGTGGGCGGGGCCAAACACCGGGGAGCTGTTTTTT. This encodes CASSQGWAGPNTGELFF.

The J gene is TRBJ1-2, the V gene TRBV5-4; a possible D gene is TRBD1 (5 bases). The length of the CDR3 is 13 residues. The ends were cut back, 4 bases at V and 3 bases at J, with 10 bases in the middle. Per the germline V gene, CDR1 is SGHNT and CDR2 is YYREEE (reference sequence). Here the CDR3 DNA reads TGTGCCAGCAGCGGGGCCGGGGACTATGGCTACACCTTC. This encodes CASSGAGDYGYTF. Full variable domain (remainder filled in from reference TRBV5-4 and TRBJ1-2): ETGVTQSPTHLIKTRGQQVTLRCSSQSGHNTVSWYQQALGQGPQFIFQYYREEENGRGNFPPRFSGLQFPNYSSELNVNALELDDSALYLCASSGAGDYGYTFGSGTRLTVV.

This clone appeared once. The V and J genes are TRBV30 and TRBJ2-7, with D possibly called TRBD1 or TRBD2 (5 bases each). The CDR3 consists of 12 residues. V lost 4 bases to trimming and J lost 1 base, with 8 bases between them. Germline assignment: CDR1 GTSNPN and CDR2 SVGIG (reference sequence). CDR3 residues: CAWTRGSYEQYF. The CDR3 DNA sequence: TGTGCCTGGACGAGGGGATCCTACGAGCAGTACTTC.

This rearrangement joins TRBV5-1 to TRBJ1-6, with TRBD1 identical over 8 bases. CDR1 and CDR2 (germline): SGHRS, YFSETQ. The CDR3 is made up of 15 amino acids. The V segment lost 3 bases and the J segment 6 bases; nucleotides outside the gene matches: 5. CDR3 nucleotide sequence: TGCGCCAGCAGCTCAACGGACAGGGTTAATTCACCCCTCCACTTT. This sequence encodes CASSSTDRVNSPLHF.

The rearrangement uses TRBV30 and TRBJ2-4; TRBD1 matches at 9 bases. This CDR3 is 13 amino acids long. V shed 5 bases, J shed 2 bases, and the junction held 1 base outside the gene matches. Looked up from germline, CDR1 is GTSNPN and CDR2 is SVGIG (reference sequence). The CDR3 DNA reads TGTGCCTGGGGACAGGGGTCCAAAAACATTCAGTACTTC. It yields the protein CAWGQGSKNIQYF.

The V gene is TRBV5-1, the J gene TRBJ2-6; D not certain. Deletions cut 4 bases from V and 0 bases from J, with 8 bases between. CDR3 size: 15 residues. Germline CDR1 SGHRS, CDR2 YFSETQ. CDR3 amino acids: CASSVGLSGANVLTF. The CDR3 region has the DNA TGCGCCAGCAGCGTAGGTCTCTCTGGGGCCAACGTCCTGACTTTC.

This rearrangement joins TRBV15 to TRBJ2-1; TRBD2 agrees at 8 bases. Trimming cost V 0 bases and J 8 bases; bases outside gene matches: 9. CDR3 length: 16 residues. Germline V lookup: CDR1 LNHNV, CDR2 YYDKDF (reference sequence). In nucleotides, the CDR3 is TGTGCCACCAGCAGAGATCTGACCAGCGGGAGCTATGAGCAGTTCTTC. This encodes CATSRDLTSGSYEQFF.

This rearrangement joins TRBV5-1 to TRBJ2-2; 10 positions agree with TRBD2. The germline gives CDR1 SGHRS, CDR2 YFSETQ. This CDR3 region has 19 residues. V gave up 4 bases and J gave up 4 bases; unmatched junction bases: 16. As DNA, the CDR3 is TGCGCCAGCAGCCAGTACCTAGCGGGGGCCAGAAAACTCACCGGGGAGCTGTTTTTT. Protein: CASSQYLAGARKLTGELFF.